The subject of this entry is one TCR beta chain. The CDR3 is 11 residues long. Germline V gene sequence: CDR1 LNHDA, CDR2 SQIVND (reference sequence). These data are taken from a study of T cell changes during pregnancy in multiple sclerosis. Produced via immunoSEQ multiplex PCR; TCRdb's table is partial and in-frame only. The table records around 99,000 clones, 92% of them present only once. The TCR was taken from a female donor with multiple sclerosis, enrolled in a pregnancy study. The chain recombines TRBV19 with TRBJ2-7, with 8 bases matching TRBD1. The sample consisted of peripheral blood, taken in the first trimester of pregnancy. In DNA, the CDR3 is TGTGCGACAGGGGTTTCCTACGAGCAGTACTTC. It is translated as CATGVSYEQYF. Full variable domain (outside the CDR3, taken from reference TRBV19 and TRBJ2-7): DGGITQSPKYLFRKEGQNVTLSCEQNLNHDAMYWYRQDPGQGLRLIYYSQIVNDFQKGDIAEGYSVSREKKESFPLTVTSAQKNPTAFYLCATGVSYEQYFGPGTRLTVT.